This T cell receptor (beta chain) appears in the sequencing data of a study of control samples from healthy donors and cancer patients. Generated by immunoSEQ multiplex PCR, the TCRdb table keeps only in-frame clones and is missing some. Of roughly 120,000 clones in the sample, approximately 93% were seen once. Trimming cost V 8 bases and J 8 bases; bases outside gene matches: 2. Germline V gene sequence: CDR1 SNHLY, CDR2 FYNNEI. The CDR3 runs to 11 residues. The J gene is TRBJ2-1, the V gene TRBV2; TRBD1 aligns across 8 bases. Material for sequencing was blood. The clonotype originates from a man aged 25-45 years in good health. The CDR3 coding sequence is TGTGCCAGCGGACAGGGCGATGAGCAGTTCTTC. Translating gives CASGQGDEQFF.